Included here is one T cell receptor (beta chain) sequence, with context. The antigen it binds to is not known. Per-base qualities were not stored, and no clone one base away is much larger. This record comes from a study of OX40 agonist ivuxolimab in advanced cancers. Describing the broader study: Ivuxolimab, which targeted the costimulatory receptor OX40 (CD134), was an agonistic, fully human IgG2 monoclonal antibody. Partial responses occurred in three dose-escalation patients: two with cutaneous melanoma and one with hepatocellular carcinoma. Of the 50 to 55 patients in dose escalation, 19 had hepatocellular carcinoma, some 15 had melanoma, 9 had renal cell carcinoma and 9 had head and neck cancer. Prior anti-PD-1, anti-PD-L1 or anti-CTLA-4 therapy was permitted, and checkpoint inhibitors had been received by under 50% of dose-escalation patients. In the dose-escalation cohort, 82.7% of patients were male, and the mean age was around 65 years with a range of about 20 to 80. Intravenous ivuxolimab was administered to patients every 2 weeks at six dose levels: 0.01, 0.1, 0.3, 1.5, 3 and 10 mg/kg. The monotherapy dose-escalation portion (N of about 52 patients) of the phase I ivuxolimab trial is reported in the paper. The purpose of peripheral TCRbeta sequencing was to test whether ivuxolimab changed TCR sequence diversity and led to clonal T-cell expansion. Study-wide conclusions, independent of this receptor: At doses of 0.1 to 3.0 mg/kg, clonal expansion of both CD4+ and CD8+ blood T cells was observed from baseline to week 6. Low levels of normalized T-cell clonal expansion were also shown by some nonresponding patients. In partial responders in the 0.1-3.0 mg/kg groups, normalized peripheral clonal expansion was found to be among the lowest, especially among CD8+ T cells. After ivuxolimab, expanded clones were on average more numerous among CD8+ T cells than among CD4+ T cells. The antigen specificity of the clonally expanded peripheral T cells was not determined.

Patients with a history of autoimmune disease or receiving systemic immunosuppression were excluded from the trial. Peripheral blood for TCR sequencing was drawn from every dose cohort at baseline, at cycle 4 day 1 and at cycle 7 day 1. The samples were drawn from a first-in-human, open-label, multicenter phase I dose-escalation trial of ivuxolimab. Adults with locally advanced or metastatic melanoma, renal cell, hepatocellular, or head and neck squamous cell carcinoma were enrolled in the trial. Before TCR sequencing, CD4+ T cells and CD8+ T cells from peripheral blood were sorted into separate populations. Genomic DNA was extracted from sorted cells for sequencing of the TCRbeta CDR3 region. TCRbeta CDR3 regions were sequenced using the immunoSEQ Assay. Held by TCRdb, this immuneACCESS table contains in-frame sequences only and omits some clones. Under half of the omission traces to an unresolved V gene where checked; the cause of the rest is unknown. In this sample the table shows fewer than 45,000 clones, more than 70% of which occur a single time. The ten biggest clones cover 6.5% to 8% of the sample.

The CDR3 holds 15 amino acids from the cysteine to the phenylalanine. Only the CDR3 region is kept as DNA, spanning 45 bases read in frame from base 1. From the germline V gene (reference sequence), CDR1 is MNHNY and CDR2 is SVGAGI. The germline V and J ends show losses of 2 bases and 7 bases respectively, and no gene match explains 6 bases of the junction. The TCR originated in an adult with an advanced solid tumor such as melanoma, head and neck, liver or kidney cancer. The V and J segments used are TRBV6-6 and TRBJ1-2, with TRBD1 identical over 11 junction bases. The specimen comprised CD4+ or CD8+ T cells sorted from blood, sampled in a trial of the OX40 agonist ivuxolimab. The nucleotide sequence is TGTGCCAGCAGTTACACAGGGACAGGGGGTTCTGGCTACACCTTC. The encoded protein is CASSYTGTGGSGYTF.